This T cell receptor beta chain stems from a study of cytomegalovirus exposure and HLA in healthy donors. A word on this clone: Its specificity is not known.

Whole-study results and caveats: Altogether, 150 to 200 TCR beta chains were recorded as cytomegalovirus-associated.

The table came from immunoSEQ multiplex PCR; TCRdb's copy has only in-frame clones and leaves some out. Here the sample spans roughly 330,000 clones, around 90% being singletons. This sequence was found in a woman aged 25 to 45 in good health and CMV-seropositive. Sequencing was done on a sample of PBMCs.

The CDR3 sequence: CATSRDLVGDEEYGYTF. Here the CDR3 DNA reads TGTGCCACCAGCAGAGATCTCGTAGGGGACGAGGAATATGGCTACACCTTC. The chain couples TRBV15 to TRBJ1-2; perhaps TRBD1 as D (5 bases). This CDR3 comprises 17 residues. V was clipped by 0 bases and J by 5 bases, with 19 bases between them. Per the germline V gene, CDR1 is LNHNV and CDR2 is YYDKDF (reference sequence).